The entry below gives a single T cell receptor (beta chain) sequence along with its context. A read error may account for a junction end that differs from germline. The data belong to a study of tumor and adjacent non-tumor tissue in lung cancer. Study background: The cohort had roughly 12 adenocarcinoma, a couple of squamous cell and 1 small cell patients.

The CDR3 length is 11 residues. CDR1 is WNHNN and CDR2 is SYGVQD in the germline V gene (reference sequence). The library came from three nested PCR rounds adapted from ARM-PCR protocols. TCRdb ran MiXCR on the multiplex PCR reads and lists one entry per CDR3 protein. Of 40,000 to 60,000 distinct CDR3 sequences in the sample, roughly two thirds were seen once. RNA was extracted from bulk tissue without any cell sorting. More than 3 cm separated this lung sample from the edge of the tumor. Chemotherapy-naive patients with new lung cancer underwent thoracic surgery in China, August–late 2014. Sequenced input: distant non-tumor lung tissue. This TCR was sampled from a woman between 70 and 85 years old with non-small cell lung cancer. The V and J genes are TRBV10-1 and TRBJ2-6, with a possible D match to TRBD2 (6 bases). The CDR3 sequence: CANSEQGLWTF. The DNA of the CDR3 is TGCGCCAACAGTGAGCAGGGACTTTGGACTTTC.